This T cell receptor beta chain was sequenced during a study of cytomegalovirus exposure and HLA in healthy donors. Researchers ran the PCR with 60 Vbeta and 13 Jbeta primers. TCRdb's copy holds only in-frame clones and misses some; the assay was immunoSEQ multiplex PCR. This repertoire shows almost 200,000 clones, around 79% found once; its top ten account for roughly 0.4%. This clone was seen a handful of times. Sequenced material: PBMCs. The receptor's source is a male donor in good health and CMV-seropositive.

CDR3 in DNA: TGTGCCAGCAGCTCCCAACTAGCGAGAAACAATGAGCAGTTCTTC. Encoded protein: CASSSQLARNNEQFF. This chain connects TRBV7-2 to TRBJ2-1, with 7 bases that match TRBD2. Germline V gene data show CDR1 as SGHTA and CDR2 as FQGNSA. The CDR3 extends over 15 amino acids. V gave up 4 bases and J gave up 5 bases; unmatched junction bases: 8.